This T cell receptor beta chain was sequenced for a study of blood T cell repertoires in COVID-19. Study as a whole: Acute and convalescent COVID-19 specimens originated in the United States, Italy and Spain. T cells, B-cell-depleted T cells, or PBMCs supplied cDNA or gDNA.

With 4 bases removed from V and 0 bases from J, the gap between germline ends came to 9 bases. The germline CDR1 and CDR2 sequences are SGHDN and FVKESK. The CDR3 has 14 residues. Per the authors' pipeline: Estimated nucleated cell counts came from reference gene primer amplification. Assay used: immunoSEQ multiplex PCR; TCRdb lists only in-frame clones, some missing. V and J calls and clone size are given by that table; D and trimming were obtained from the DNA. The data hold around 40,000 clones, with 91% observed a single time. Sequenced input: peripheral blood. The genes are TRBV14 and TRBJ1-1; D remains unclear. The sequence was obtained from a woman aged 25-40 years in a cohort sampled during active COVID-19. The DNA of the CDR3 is TGTGCCAGCAGCCCGGCGGGGATGAACACTGAAGCTTTCTTT. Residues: CASSPAGMNTEAFF.